These T cell receptor beta chains were read from a single sample in a study of shared clonotypes between healthy human individuals. Clones were read by immunoSEQ multiplex PCR, and TCRdb kept only the in-frame ones, dropping some. The sample includes 520,000 or so clones, 79% of them seen just once. Sequenced sample: PBMCs. The receptors come from a woman in her 40s in good health. Some clones in this sample may be carry-over from other donors' samples. The CDR3 runs from the conserved cysteine through the conserved F or W. Fields, in order: J gene, V gene, CDR3 protein.

J: TRBJ2-4; V: TRBV28; CDR3: CASSLEGVAKNIQYF
J: TRBJ2-1; V: TRBV5-4; CDR3: CASSPSGRNGNEQFF
J: TRBJ2-7; V: TRBV28; CDR3: CASSSPSGPLFHEQYF
J: TRBJ2-2; V: TRBV7-6; CDR3: CASSFYQGGTGELFF
J: TRBJ2-7; V: TRBV5-3; CDR3: CARSLVQTAYEQYF
J: TRBJ2-2; V: TRBV11-2; CDR3: CASSSSASGENTGELFF
J: TRBJ1-5; V: TRBV19; CDR3: CASSIDGTGNQPQHF
J: TRBJ1-2; V: TRBV4-3; CDR3: CASSQVAGTGVGYTF
J: TRBJ1-2; V: TRBV7-9; CDR3: CASSSTRQYRGDYGYTF
J: TRBJ2-1; V: TRBV28; CDR3: CASISLALAQNEQFF
J: TRBJ2-1; V: TRBV19; CDR3: CASSGLAENEQFF
J: TRBJ2-7; V: TRBV21-1; CDR3: CASSSPPGLAAPLGHEQYF
J: TRBJ2-2; V: TRBV7-8; CDR3: CASSLWGGELFF
J: TRBJ2-5; V: TRBV6-1; CDR3: CASSVDGGETQYF
J: TRBJ1-2; V: TRBV10-3; CDR3: CAISELSQGGGYTF
J: TRBJ1-3; V: TRBV18; CDR3: CASSPVAGAGNTIYF
J: TRBJ1-2; V: TRBV5-1; CDR3: CASSSDTASGYTF
J: TRBJ2-2; V: TRBV2; CDR3: CASSPGVTGELFF
J: TRBJ2-5; V: TRBV5-4; CDR3: CASSSGLAGERETQYF
J: TRBJ1-5; V: TRBV5-1; CDR3: CASSLDTNQPQHF
J: TRBJ2-3; V: TRBV9; CDR3: CASSILADLSTDTQYF
J: TRBJ2-3; V: TRBV28; CDR3: CASSLGADPSTDTQYF
J: TRBJ1-3; V: TRBV2; CDR3: CASSDPAGNTIYF
J: TRBJ1-5; V: TRBV2; CDR3: CASNPGTQPQHF
J: TRBJ2-5; V: TRBV7-6; CDR3: CASSLVGPPRGETQYF
J: TRBJ2-5; V: TRBV18; CDR3: CASSADIQETQYF
J: TRBJ2-5; V: TRBV28; CDR3: CASSLLGVVGTTETQYF
J: TRBJ2-7; V: TRBV5-1; CDR3: CASNRDSSSYEQYF
J: TRBJ1-3; V: TRBV6-5; CDR3: CASGTDGNTIYF
J: TRBJ1-1; V: TRBV5-1; CDR3: CASSFRGLNTEAFF
J: TRBJ1-2; V: TRBV5-1; CDR3: CASSREGPNYGYTF
J: TRBJ2-7; V: TRBV27; CDR3: CASSLWGGRGQREQYF
J: TRBJ2-4; V: TRBV7-9; CDR3: CASSGVKNIQYF
J: TRBJ2-3; V: TRBV29-1; CDR3: CSVGSSTDTQYF
J: TRBJ1-5; V: TRBV5-4; CDR3: CARSDRGSYQPQHF
J: TRBJ2-1; V: TRBV5-4; CDR3: CASSDRLASSYNEQFF
J: NA; V: TRBV7-3; CDR3: CASSRDRAYEQYF
J: TRBJ2-2; V: TRBV4-2; CDR3: CASSPLPLAENTGELFF
J: TRBJ2-5; V: TRBV4-1; CDR3: CVSSERTSEETQYF
J: TRBJ2-7; V: TRBV7-8; CDR3: CASSLGDTRSYEQYF
J: TRBJ2-7; V: TRBV13; CDR3: CASSLGRLVNF
J: TRBJ1-1; V: TRBV5-1; CDR3: CASSSTGGAGEAFF
J: TRBJ2-5; V: TRBV7-2; CDR3: CASSVVGQETQYF
J: TRBJ1-4; V: TRBV18; CDR3: CASSRRQNEKLFF
J: TRBJ1-5; V: TRBV28; CDR3: CASTLGQGVGYNQPQHF
J: TRBJ2-7; V: TRBV7-2; CDR3: CASSLTGGLGYEQYF
J: TRBJ1-4; V: TRBV19; CDR3: CASSIVGTSYEKLFF